The 3 T cell receptor beta chains listed next were all sequenced from one sample in a study of T cell responses to AZD1222 COVID-19 vaccine. Clones were sequenced by immunoSEQ multiplex PCR, and TCRdb holds only the in-frame ones, with some missing. The table shows under 200,000 clones, with less than 95% occurring only once. Sequencing used peripheral blood, obtained on day 0 of AZD1222 vaccination. These receptors all stem from an adult in good health.

J is TRBJ2-7 and V is TRBV7-2, with TRBD1 as a possible D gene (6 bases). CDR1 and CDR2 from the germline V gene are SGHTA and FQGNSA. This CDR3 is built from 14 residues. V was pared by 5 bases and J by 0 bases, with 11 bases between. The CDR3: CASSADRSSYEQYF. DNA of the CDR3: TGTGCCAGCAGCGCCGACAGGAGCTCCTACGAGCAGTACTTC. Combining the CDR3 with reference TRBV7-2 and TRBJ2-7 gives the whole variable domain GAGVSQSPSNKVTEKGKDVELRCDPISGHTALYWYRQSLGQGLEFLIYFQGNSAPDKSGLPSDRFSAERTGGSVSTLTIQRTQQEDSAVYLCASSADRSSYEQYFGPGTRLTVT.

CDR3 sequence reads: CASSPGTGGNQPQHF. CDR3 bases: TGTGCCAGCTCACCCGGAACAGGGGGCAATCAGCCCCAGCATTTT. The chain couples TRBV18 to TRBJ1-5; TRBD1 aligns across 7 bases. The germline gives CDR1 KGHSH, CDR2 LQKENI. V shed 3 bases, J shed 2 bases, and the junction held 4 bases outside the gene matches. The CDR3 covers 15 residues.

On this clone: Different DNA sequences within this sample yield the same CDR3. The chain employs TRBV5-1 and TRBJ1-2; D is unresolved. Germline CDR1 SGHRS, CDR2 YFSETQ. V was cut by 0 bases and J by 3 bases, with 3 bases left in between. The CDR3 runs to 12 residues. CDR3 nucleotides: TGCGCCAGCAGCTTGGGGGACTATGGCTACACCTTC. The encoded protein is CASSLGDYGYTF.